This T cell receptor (beta chain) originates from a study of OX40 agonist ivuxolimab in advanced cancers. As to this clone: Its target is not known.

This CDR3 spans 14 amino acids. Germline V CDR1 and CDR2: SGHAT, FQDESV (reference sequence). Between the trimmed V and J ends, which lost 6 bases and 6 bases, there was a span of 16 bases. Findings of the study overall: Both CD4+ and CD8+ T cell populations in blood had undergone clonal expansion by week 6 at 0.1 to 3.0 mg/kg.

Clones were sequenced by immunoSEQ multiplex PCR, and TCRdb holds only the in-frame ones, with some missing. The sample comprises 54,000 or so clones, approximately 87% of which are singletons, and under 2.5% rests with the top ten. This chain links TRBV11-1 with TRBJ2-3; D is possibly TRBD1 (6 bases). Sequencing used CD4+ or CD8+ T cells sorted from blood, obtained in a trial of the OX40 agonist ivuxolimab. The clonotype originates from an adult with an advanced solid tumor such as melanoma, head and neck, liver or kidney cancer. For the CDR3, the DNA is TGTGCCAGCAGTCAGGGGCGGAGTACGGATACGCAGTATTTT. It yields the protein CASSQGRSTDTQYF.